This TCR beta chain stems from a study of beta chain features in type 1 diabetes. Of the isolated RNA, all was reverse transcribed, and so the sequenced material was expressed TCRB transcripts. For naive, central memory and regulatory T cell samples, reads averaged roughly 4 million. Produced via immunoSEQ multiplex PCR; TCRdb's table is partial and in-frame only. The sample contains some 640,000 clones, about an eighth of which appear only once. Findings and limits, study-wide: All four CD4+ subsets of Type 1 diabetes patients contained TCRB CDR3s that were moderately but significantly shorter.

This clone occurred a few times. Its cognate antigen is unknown. V was clipped by 6 bases and J by 6 bases; unmatched bases: 9. Germline V gene lookup returns CDR1 SNHLY and CDR2 FYNNEI. The CDR3 totals 16 residues. Sequenced sample: naive CD4+ T cells from blood. The chain employs TRBV2 and TRBJ1-6; TRBD1 aligns across 9 bases. The clonotype comes from a man younger than 35 with type 1 diabetes. CDR3 in DNA: TGTGCCAGCAGCATGGACAGGGGAGGGGGTAATTCACCCCTCCACTTT. Residues: CASSMDRGGGNSPLHF.